This T cell receptor (beta chain) was documented in a study of T cells in narcolepsy (dated by TCRdb to the late 2010s). Background on the whole study: Patients with narcolepsy type 1 or type 2 (NT1, NT2) and healthy control donors were enrolled in the study. Autoreactive T cells targeting hypocretin neuron self-antigens (hypocretin, TRIB2) were sought in narcolepsy patients, and TCR Vbeta sequencing was used to track clonotypes in blood and CSF. Overall study results and their limits: HCRT-specific and TRIB2-specific autoreactive clonotypes were highlighted in plots that compared CD4+ T cell clonotypes in CSF versus blood from the same patient. No sequences matching autoreactive T cell clones were present in some of the blood memory CD4+ repertoires from patients and controls. Patients and controls had similar numbers of sequenced blood memory CD4+ clonotypes, with averages of about 38,000 in patients and 30,000 to 35,000 in controls. Autoreactive clonotypes were reported to be detected serially in the blood of the same patients and of different patients, but not in the blood of healthy controls.

Library preparation employed the immunoSEQ multiplex PCR assay. Entries here come from immuneACCESS through TCRdb and include only in-frame sequences with V and J called. Some clones fail to appear in such tables; in the studies checked, an unresolved V gene covers under half of the shortfall, and the cause of the remainder is unknown. The sample includes tens of thousands of clones, with 81% observed a single time. The ten largest make up more than 1% of the sample. This clone is characterized as medium-sized (0.01 to 0.1%). This receptor's antigen is unknown. Base qualities were left out, and no much larger clone turns up one base away. V and J lose 4 bases and 8 bases, and a span of 17 bases separates them. Based on the germline V gene, the CDR1 and CDR2 sequences are SNHLY and FYNNEI. Measured from the cysteine to the phenylalanine, the CDR3 is 15 residues long. Only the CDR3 portion is preserved as DNA: 45 bases, with reading frame beginning at the first base.

For TCR Vbeta sequencing, memory CD4+ T cells were sorted ex vivo from the peripheral blood of narcolepsy patients and healthy controls. This TCR derives from a human donor in good health. The V gene is TRBV2 and the J gene is TRBJ1-4; no D segment can be confidently identified. The material sequenced was memory (CD45RA-) CD4+ T cells from blood. The sample's cell subset or site label, in plain terms: memory T cells sorted ex vivo from peripheral blood. The CDR3 amino acid sequence is: CASSVTGGLGEKLFF. The DNA sequence follows: TGTGCCAGCAGTGTTACCGGTGGGTTGGGCGAAAAACTGTTTTTT.